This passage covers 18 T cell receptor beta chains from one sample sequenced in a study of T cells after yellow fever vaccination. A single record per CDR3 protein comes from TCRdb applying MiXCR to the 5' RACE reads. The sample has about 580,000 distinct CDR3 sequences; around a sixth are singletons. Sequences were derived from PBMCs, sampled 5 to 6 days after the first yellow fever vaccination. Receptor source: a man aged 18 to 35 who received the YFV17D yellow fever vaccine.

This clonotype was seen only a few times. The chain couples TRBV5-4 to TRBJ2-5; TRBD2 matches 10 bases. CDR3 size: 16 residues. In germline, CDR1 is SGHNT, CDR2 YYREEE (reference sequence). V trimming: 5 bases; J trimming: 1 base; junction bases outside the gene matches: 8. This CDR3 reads CASSPTLAGVQETQYF. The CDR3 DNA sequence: TGTGCCAGCAGTCCCACTCTAGCGGGGGTCCAAGAGACCCAGTACTTC.

The CDR3 reads CASSVGGATSRETQYF. The CDR3 region has the DNA TGCGCCAGCAGCGTAGGAGGGGCAACATCTAGGGAGACCCAGTACTTC. V usage is TRBV4-1 and J usage is TRBJ2-5, with D perhaps matching TRBD2 (6 bases). Germline V CDR1 and CDR2: MGHRA, YSYEKL. Deletions cut 5 bases from V and 5 bases from J, with 21 bases between. The CDR3 contains 16 residues.

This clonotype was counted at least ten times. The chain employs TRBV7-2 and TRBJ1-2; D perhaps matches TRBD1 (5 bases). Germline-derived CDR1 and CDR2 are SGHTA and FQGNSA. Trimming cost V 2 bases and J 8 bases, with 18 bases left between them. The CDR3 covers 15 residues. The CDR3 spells CASSLLVGTPGGYTF. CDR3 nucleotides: TGTGCCAGCAGCTTATTGGTGGGGACGCCGGGGGGCTACACCTTC.

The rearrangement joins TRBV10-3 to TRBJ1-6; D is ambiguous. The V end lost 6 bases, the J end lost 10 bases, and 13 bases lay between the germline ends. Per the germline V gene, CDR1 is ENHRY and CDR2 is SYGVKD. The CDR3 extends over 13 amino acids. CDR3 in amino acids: CAIRSPPESPLHF. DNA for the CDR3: TGTGCCATCAGGTCCCCCCCCGAGTCACCCCTCCACTTT.

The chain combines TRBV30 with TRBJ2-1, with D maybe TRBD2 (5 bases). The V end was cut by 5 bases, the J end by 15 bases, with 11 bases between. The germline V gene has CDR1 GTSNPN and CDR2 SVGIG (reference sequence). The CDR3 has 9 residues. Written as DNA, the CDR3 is TGTGCCTGGGGGCCCCGGGGGTTCTTC. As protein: CAWGPRGFF.

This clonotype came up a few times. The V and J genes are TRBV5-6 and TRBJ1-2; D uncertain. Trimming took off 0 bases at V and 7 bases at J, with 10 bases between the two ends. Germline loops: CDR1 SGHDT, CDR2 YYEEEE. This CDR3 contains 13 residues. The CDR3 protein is CASSLAHSPGYTF. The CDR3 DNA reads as TGTGCCAGCAGCTTGGCGCACTCCCCTGGCTACACCTTC. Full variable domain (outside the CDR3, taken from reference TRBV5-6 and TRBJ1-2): DAGVTQSPTHLIKTRGQQVTLRCSPKSGHDTVSWYQQALGQGPQFIFQYYEEEERQRGNFPDRFSGHQFPNYSSELNVNALLLGDSALYLCASSLAHSPGYTFGSGTRLTVV.

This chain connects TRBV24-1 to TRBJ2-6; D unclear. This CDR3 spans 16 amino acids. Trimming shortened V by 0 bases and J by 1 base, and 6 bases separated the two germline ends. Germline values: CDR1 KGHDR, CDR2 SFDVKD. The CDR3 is CATSDLPGSGANVLTF. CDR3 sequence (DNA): TGTGCCACCAGTGATTTGCCCGGGTCTGGGGCCAACGTCCTGACTTTC.

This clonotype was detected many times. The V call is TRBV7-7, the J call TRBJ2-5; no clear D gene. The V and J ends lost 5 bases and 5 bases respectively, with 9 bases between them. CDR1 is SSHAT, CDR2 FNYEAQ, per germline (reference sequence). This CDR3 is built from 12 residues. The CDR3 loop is CASSAWKETQYF. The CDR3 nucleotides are TGTGCCAGCAGCGCTTGGAAGGAGACCCAGTACTTC.

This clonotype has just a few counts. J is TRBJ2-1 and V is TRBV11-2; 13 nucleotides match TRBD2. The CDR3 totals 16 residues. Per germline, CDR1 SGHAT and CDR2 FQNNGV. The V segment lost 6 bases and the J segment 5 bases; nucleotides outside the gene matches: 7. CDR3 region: CASRRLAGGINNEQFF. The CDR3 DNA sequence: TGTGCCAGCAGGAGACTAGCGGGGGGTATTAACAATGAGCAGTTCTTC.

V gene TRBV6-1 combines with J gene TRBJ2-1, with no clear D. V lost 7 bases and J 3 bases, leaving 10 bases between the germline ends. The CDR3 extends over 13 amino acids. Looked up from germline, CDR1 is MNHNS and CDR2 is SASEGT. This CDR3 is CASTANSYNEQFF. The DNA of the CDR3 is TGTGCCAGCACCGCAAACAGCTACAATGAGCAGTTCTTC.

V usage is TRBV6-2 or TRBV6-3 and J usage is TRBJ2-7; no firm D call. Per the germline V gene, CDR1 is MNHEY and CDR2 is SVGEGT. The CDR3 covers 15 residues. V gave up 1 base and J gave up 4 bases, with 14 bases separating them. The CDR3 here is CASSYYGLPGYEQYV. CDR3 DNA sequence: TGTGCCAGCAGTTACTACGGGTTACCCGGGTACGAGCAGTACGTC.

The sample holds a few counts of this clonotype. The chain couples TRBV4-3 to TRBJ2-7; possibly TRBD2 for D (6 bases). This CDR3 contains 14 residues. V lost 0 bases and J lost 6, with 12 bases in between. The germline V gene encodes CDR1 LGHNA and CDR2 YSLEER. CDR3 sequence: CASSQDIRGTEQYF. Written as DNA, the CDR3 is TGCGCCAGCAGCCAAGATATTCGGGGGACCGAGCAGTACTTC.

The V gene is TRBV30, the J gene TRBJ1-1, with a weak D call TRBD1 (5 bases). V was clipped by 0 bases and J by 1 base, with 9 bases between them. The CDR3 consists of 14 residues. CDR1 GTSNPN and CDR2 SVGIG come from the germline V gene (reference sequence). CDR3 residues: CAWSVLGANTEAFF. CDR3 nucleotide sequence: TGTGCCTGGAGTGTACTAGGGGCGAACACTGAAGCTTTCTTT.

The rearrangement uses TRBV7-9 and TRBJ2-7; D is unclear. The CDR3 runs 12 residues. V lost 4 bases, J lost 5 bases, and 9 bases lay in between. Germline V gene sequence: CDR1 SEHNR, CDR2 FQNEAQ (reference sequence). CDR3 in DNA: TGTGCCAGCAGCTCCAGTGGCCACGAGCAGTACGTC. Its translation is CASSSSGHEQYV.

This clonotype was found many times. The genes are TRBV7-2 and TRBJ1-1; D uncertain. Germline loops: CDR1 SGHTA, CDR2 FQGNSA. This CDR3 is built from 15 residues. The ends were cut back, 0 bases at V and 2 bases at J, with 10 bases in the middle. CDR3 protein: CASSLAGSLNTEAFF. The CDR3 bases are TGTGCCAGCAGCTTAGCCGGGAGCCTAAACACTGAAGCTTTCTTT.

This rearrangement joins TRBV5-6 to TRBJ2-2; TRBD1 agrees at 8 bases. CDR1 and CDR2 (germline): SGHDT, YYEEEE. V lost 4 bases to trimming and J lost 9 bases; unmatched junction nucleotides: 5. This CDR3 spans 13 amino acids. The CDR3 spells CASSQDRGRELFF. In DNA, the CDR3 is TGTGCCAGCAGCCAAGACAGGGGACGGGAGCTGTTTTTT. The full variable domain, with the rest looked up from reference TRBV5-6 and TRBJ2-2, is DAGVTQSPTHLIKTRGQQVTLRCSPKSGHDTVSWYQQALGQGPQFIFQYYEEEERQRGNFPDRFSGHQFPNYSSELNVNALLLGDSALYLCASSQDRGRELFFGEGSRLTVL.

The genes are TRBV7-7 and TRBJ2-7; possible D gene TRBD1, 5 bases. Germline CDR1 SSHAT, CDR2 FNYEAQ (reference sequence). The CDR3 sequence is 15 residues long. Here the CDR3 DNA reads TGTGCTAGCAGCTTAGGGGTCAGTGAGCTTTACGAGCAGTACGTC. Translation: CASSLGVSELYEQYV.

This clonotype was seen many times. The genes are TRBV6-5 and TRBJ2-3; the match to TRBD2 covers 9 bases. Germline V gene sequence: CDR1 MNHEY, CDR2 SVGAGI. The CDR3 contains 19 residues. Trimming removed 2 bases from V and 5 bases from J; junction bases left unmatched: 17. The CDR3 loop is CASSYVAGGRIKGRDTQYF. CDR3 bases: TGTGCCAGCAGTTACGTGGCGGGGGGGCGAATAAAGGGCCGAGATACGCAGTATTTT.